This TCR beta chain was captured in a study of PD-1 blockade in classical Hodgkin lymphoma. TCRdb's copy holds only in-frame clones and misses some; the assay was immunoSEQ multiplex PCR. The data show about 35,000 clones, 76% seen once. Points on this clone: Its specificity is not known.

Study observations and caveats: Complete responders' diversity at baseline resembled that of newly diagnosed patients. Possibly reflecting disease activity or prior therapy, repertoire differences have causes that remain undefined. Compared with healthy donors, newly diagnosed patients reportedly showed lower baseline TCR diversity. Researchers reported that CD4+ TCR diversity, though not CD8+, rose significantly by C4D1.

Relapse was seen in all patients after autologous stem cell transplantation, and brentuximab vedotin exposure was variable. This material consisted of peripheral blood mononuclear cells (PBMCs), taken before the second cycle of nivolumab. This clonotype was sampled from a human donor with classical Hodgkin lymphoma.

The CDR3 loop reads CASSQDTGSYEQYF. CDR3 coding DNA: TGCGCCAGCAGCCAAGATACGGGGTCCTACGAGCAGTACTTC. This chain uses TRBV4-3 with TRBJ2-7; possible D gene TRBD2, 5 bases. Germline-derived CDR1 and CDR2 are LGHNA and YSLEER. CDR3 length: 14 amino acids. Trimming removed 0 bases from V and 1 base from J, with 7 bases in between.